The present entry profiles one T cell receptor beta chain with its context. The target antigen is unknown. This CDR3 is built from 17 residues. Germline CDR1 MGHDK, CDR2 SYGVNS. Trimming cost V 4 bases and J 1 base; bases outside gene matches: 7. The TCR library protocol was used to attach unique molecular identifiers. These identifiers were attached to individual cDNA molecules. A single record per CDR3 protein comes from TCRdb applying MiXCR to the 5' RACE reads. The repertoire has roughly 57,000 distinct CDR3 sequences, roughly an eighth of them found once; the top ten carry about a tenth. This entry comes from a study of early T cells in non-severe SARS-CoV-2 infection. Whole-study context: Sequencing of unsorted whole blood was done on bulk RNA, leaving chains unpaired. Findings and caveats of the study: Using VDJdb, the matching emphasized anti-spike CD8 responses while missing private and CD4 specificities.

This chain links TRBV25-1 with TRBJ2-2, with TRBD2 matching 9 bases. The sequence derives from an adult who was a healthcare worker with PCR-confirmed SARS-CoV-2 infection or an uninfected control (not recorded which). The sample here was whole blood, taken at baseline. The CDR3 reads CASSVLHSGGNTGELFF. Written as DNA, the CDR3 is TGTGCCAGCAGTGTCCTCCATAGCGGGGGGAACACCGGGGAGCTGTTTTTT.